This T cell receptor (beta chain) stems from a study of T cell repertoires in cytomegalovirus infection. About this clonotype: Its specificity is unknown. An end of the junction differs from the germline gene, which may be a read error.

The CDR3 length is 13 residues. CDR1 MNHEY and CDR2 SVGAGI come from the germline V gene. TCRdb reanalysed the reads using MiXCR and keeps one entry per CDR3 protein. Altogether 70,000 or so distinct CDR3 sequences are present, more than 25% being singletons, with the ten largest covering 45% to 65%. The source of this sequence is a human donor in good health (CMV status not recorded). Some clones in this sample may be carry-over from other donors' samples. J is TRBJ1-2 and V is TRBV6-5; perhaps TRBD1 as D (5 bases). Material: CD8+ T cells from cultured PBMCs, obtained from culture after CMV antigen stimulation. The CDR3 loop is CSSSSGRSYGYTF. Here the CDR3 DNA reads TGTTCCAGCAGCTCGGGACGGTCCTATGGCTATACCTTC.